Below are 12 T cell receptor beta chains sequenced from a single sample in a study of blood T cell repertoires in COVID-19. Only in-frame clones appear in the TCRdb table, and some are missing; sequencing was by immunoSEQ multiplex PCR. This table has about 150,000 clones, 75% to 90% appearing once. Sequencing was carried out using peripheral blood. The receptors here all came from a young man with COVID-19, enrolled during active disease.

CDR3 in amino acids: CASSRHLANTEAFF. Here the CDR3 DNA reads TGTGCCAGCAGTCGTCACCTAGCGAACACTGAAGCTTTCTTT. The rearrangement joins TRBV28 to TRBJ1-1; unclear D gene. The V end was cut by 5 bases, the J end by 1 base, with 11 bases between. From germline, CDR1 is MDHEN and CDR2 SYDVKM. The CDR3 runs to 14 residues.

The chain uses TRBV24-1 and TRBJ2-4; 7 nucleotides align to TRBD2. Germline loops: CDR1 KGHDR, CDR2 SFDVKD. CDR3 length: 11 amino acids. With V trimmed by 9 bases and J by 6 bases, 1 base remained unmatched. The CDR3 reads CATGEGNIQYF. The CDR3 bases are TGTGCCACCGGGGAGGGAAACATTCAGTACTTC.

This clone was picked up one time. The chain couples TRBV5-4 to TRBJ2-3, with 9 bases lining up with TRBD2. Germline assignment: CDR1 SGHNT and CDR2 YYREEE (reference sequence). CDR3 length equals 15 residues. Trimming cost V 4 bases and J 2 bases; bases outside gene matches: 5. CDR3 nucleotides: TGTGCCAGCAGCACAGCGGGAGGCACCACAGATACGCAGTATTTT. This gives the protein CASSTAGGTTDTQYF.

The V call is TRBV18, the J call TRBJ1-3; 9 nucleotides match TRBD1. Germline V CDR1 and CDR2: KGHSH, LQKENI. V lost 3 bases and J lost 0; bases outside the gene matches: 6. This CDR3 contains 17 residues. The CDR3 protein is CASSPTGGSSSGNTIYF. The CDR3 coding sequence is TGTGCCAGCTCACCTACAGGGGGCTCCAGCTCTGGAAACACCATATATTTT.

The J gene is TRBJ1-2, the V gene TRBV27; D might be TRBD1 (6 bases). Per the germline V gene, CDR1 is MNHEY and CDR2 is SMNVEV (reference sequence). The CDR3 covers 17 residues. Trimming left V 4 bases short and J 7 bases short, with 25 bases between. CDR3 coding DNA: TGTGCCAGCAGTTACCGAGGTCCAGGGGCATTAATCACTGGCTACACCTTC. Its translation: CASSYRGPGALITGYTF.

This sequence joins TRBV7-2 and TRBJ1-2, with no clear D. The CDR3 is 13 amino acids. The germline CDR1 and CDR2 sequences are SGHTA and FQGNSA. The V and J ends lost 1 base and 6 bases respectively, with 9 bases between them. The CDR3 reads CASSLVARNGYTF. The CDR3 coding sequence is TGTGCCAGCAGCTTAGTGGCTCGTAATGGCTACACCTTC.

CDR3 in amino acids: CASSPGTGGRYEQYF. The DNA for the CDR3 is TGTGCCAGTAGCCCTGGGACAGGGGGGCGATACGAGCAGTACTTC. The J gene is TRBJ2-7, the V gene TRBV19; TRBD1 aligns across 11 bases. The CDR3 spans 15 residues. Trimming took 6 bases from V and 4 from J; bases not matched to a gene: 8. Germline V gene data show CDR1 as LNHDA and CDR2 as SQIVND (reference sequence).

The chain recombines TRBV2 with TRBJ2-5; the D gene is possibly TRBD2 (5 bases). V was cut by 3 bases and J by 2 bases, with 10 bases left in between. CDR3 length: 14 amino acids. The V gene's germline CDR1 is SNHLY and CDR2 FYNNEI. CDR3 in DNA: TGTGCCAGCAGTGAGGAGACTACTCAAGAGACCCAGTACTTC. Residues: CASSEETTQETQYF.

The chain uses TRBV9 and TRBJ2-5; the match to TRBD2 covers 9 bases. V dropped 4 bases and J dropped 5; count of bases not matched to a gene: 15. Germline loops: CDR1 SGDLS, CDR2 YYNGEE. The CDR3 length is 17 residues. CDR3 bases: TGTGCCAGCAGCCCCCCTAGGGGGCGGGAGGGCCGTGAGACCCAGTACTTC. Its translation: CASSPPRGREGRETQYF. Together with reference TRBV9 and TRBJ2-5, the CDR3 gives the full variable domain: DSGVTQTPKHLITATGQRVTLRCSPRSGDLSVYWYQQSLDQGLQFLIQYYNGEERAKGNILERFSAQQFPDLHSELNLSSLELGDSALYFCASSPPRGREGRETQYFGPGTRLLVL.

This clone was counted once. Here the CDR3 reads CASSPVWDYRNEQFF. The CDR3 DNA follows: TGTGCCAGCAGCCCTGTTTGGGACTACCGAAATGAGCAGTTCTTC. The J gene is TRBJ2-1, the V gene TRBV21-1; TRBD2, the table's D call, was not compared with the DNA. TRBV21-1 is recorded as a pseudogene. The CDR3 loop spans 15 amino acids.

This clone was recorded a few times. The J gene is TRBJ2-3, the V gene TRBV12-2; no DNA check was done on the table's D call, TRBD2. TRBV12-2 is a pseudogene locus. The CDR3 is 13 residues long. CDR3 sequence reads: CASRLPGTDTQYF. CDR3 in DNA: TGTGCAAGTCGCTTACCCGGCACAGATACGCAGTATTTT.

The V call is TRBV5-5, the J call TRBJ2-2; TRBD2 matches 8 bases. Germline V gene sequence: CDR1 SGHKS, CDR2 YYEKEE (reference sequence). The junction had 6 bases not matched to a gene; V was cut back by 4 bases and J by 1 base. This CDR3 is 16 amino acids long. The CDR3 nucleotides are TGTGCCAGCAGCCCCGGACTAGCTCGGAACACCGGGGAGCTGTTTTTT. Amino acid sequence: CASSPGLARNTGELFF.